Each of the 27 T cell receptor beta chains below was sequenced from the same sample in a study of a mutant IDH1 vaccine in newly diagnosed glioma. The data were produced by immunoSEQ multiplex PCR, yet TCRdb's version contains in-frame clones alone and is incomplete. Of around 56,000 clones listed, 80% to 85% are singletons. Noted time point: week 23, last vaccination. Every vaccination contained 300 ug of the mutant IDH1 20-mer peptide and was paired with topical imiquimod. No antigen has been identified for these receptors. Here the sequenced sample was PBMCs, taken from a glioma patient whose treatment included an IDH1 peptide vaccine. These receptors were taken from a woman aged 40 to 49 with glioma. Some clones in this sample may be carry-over from other donors' samples.

This clone showed up just a few times. J is TRBJ1-1 and V is TRBV9; D call uncertain. V was trimmed by 4 bases and J by 1 base, leaving 8 bases between them. The CDR3 has 13 amino acids. The germline V gene has CDR1 SGDLS and CDR2 YYNGEE. The CDR3 region has the DNA TGTGCCAGCAGCCCGGACGGGAACACTGAAGCTTTCTTT. This encodes CASSPDGNTEAFF. Full variable domain (missing parts from reference TRBV9 and TRBJ1-1): DSGVTQTPKHLITATGQRVTLRCSPRSGDLSVYWYQQSLDQGLQFLIQYYNGEERAKGNILERFSAQQFPDLHSELNLSSLELGDSALYFCASSPDGNTEAFFGQGTRLTVV.

This rearrangement joins TRBV10-2 to TRBJ2-7, with TRBD2 identical over 8 bases. With V trimmed by 2 bases and J by 3 bases, 9 bases remained unmatched. CDR3 size: 16 residues. From germline, CDR1 is WSHSY and CDR2 SAAADI. The CDR3 is CASSEGTRRGDYEQYF. CDR3 DNA sequence: TGCGCCAGCAGTGAGGGGACTAGGAGGGGGGACTACGAGCAGTACTTC.

The genes are TRBV18 and TRBJ1-2; 8 positions agree with TRBD1. The CDR3 is made up of 16 amino acids. The germline V gene has CDR1 KGHSH and CDR2 LQKENI. J lost 2 bases, V lost 6 bases, and 11 bases had no gene match. As DNA, the CDR3 is TGTGCCAGCTCTCCATCAGCAGGGGGCGGGAACTATGGCTACACCTTC. Amino acid sequence: CASSPSAGGGNYGYTF. Full variable domain (rest looked up from reference TRBV18 and TRBJ1-2): NAGVMQNPRHLVRRRGQEARLRCSPMKGHSHVYWYRQLPEEGLKFMVYLQKENIIDESGMPKERFSAEFPKEGPSILRIQQVVRGDSAAYFCASSPSAGGGNYGYTFGSGTRLTVV.

The chain employs TRBV30 and TRBJ1-2, with 7 bases identical to TRBD1. This CDR3 is 14 amino acids long. Unmatched junction bases numbered 7, after V lost 4 bases and J lost 2 bases. Looked up from germline, CDR1 is GTSNPN and CDR2 is SVGIG (reference sequence). The CDR3 DNA reads as TGTGCCTGGACTTGGGACAGTTTGAACTATGGCTACACCTTC. This sequence encodes CAWTWDSLNYGYTF.

This clone occurred once. The chain joins TRBV9 to TRBJ1-2, with 8 bases lining up with TRBD1. The V gene end was trimmed by 4 bases and the J gene end by 6 bases; junction bases not matched to a gene: 8. The CDR3 is 14 residues long. Germline CDR1 SGDLS, CDR2 YYNGEE. CDR3 sequence (DNA): TGTGCCAGCAGCAAAGGACAGGGATTGCATGGCTACACCTTC. Protein sequence: CASSKGQGLHGYTF.

The chain joins TRBV29-1 to TRBJ1-2, with D hard to call. Germline loops: CDR1 SQVTM, CDR2 ANQGSEA. The CDR3 has 12 residues. Trimming took 4 bases from V and 4 from J, leaving 10 bases between them. The CDR3 nucleotides are TGCAGCGTTGGGTCGGCGATCTATGGCTACACCTTC. Residues: CSVGSAIYGYTF. The variable domain in full, completed from reference TRBV29-1 and TRBJ1-2, reads SAVISQKPSRDICQRGTSLTIQCQVDSQVTMMFWYRQQPGQSLTLIATANQGSEATYESGFVIDKFPISRPNLTFSTLTVSNMSPEDSSIYLCSVGSAIYGYTFGSGTRLTVV.

The chain uses TRBV5-1 and TRBJ1-1, with D possibly matching TRBD1 (5 bases). Germline CDR1 is SGHRS and CDR2 is YFSETQ. Trimming took 1 base from V and 4 from J, leaving 11 bases between them. The CDR3 length is 14 residues. The CDR3 sequence is CASSLQGLGTEAFF. The DNA of the CDR3 is TGCGCCAGCAGCTTGCAGGGTCTTGGCACTGAAGCTTTCTTT.

The V and J genes are TRBV4-1 and TRBJ1-3, with D unclear. Trimming cost V 0 bases and J 1 base, with 10 bases left between them. CDR3 length: 16 amino acids. Germline V lookup: CDR1 MGHRA, CDR2 YSYEKL. The CDR3 protein is CASSQDPPGSGNTIYF. The CDR3 DNA reads TGCGCCAGCAGCCAAGATCCTCCAGGTTCTGGAAACACCATATATTTT.

The CDR3 coding sequence is TGTGCCAGCAGCGTAGGGGGGGGCTTCGTCAATGAGCAGTTCTTC. It specifies CASSVGGGFVNEQFF. The chain recombines TRBV9 with TRBJ2-1; tentative D call: TRBD2 (7 bases). This CDR3 has 15 residues. The V gene's germline CDR1 is SGDLS and CDR2 YYNGEE. Trimming pared 0 bases from V and 6 bases from J, leaving 13 bases between.

The chain joins TRBV9 to TRBJ1-5, with TRBD1 matching 7 bases. This CDR3 has 14 amino acids. The V and J ends lost 4 bases and 10 bases, in that order; junction bases with no gene match: 11. CDR1 SGDLS and CDR2 YYNGEE come from the germline V gene. CDR3: CASSLRDSINPQHF. The CDR3, as DNA: TGTGCCAGCAGCCTTCGGGACAGTATAAACCCCCAGCATTTT.

This rearrangement joins TRBV6-1 to TRBJ2-3; 8 bases line up with TRBD2. Trimming cost V 0 bases and J 2 bases; bases outside gene matches: 4. The CDR3 extends over 16 amino acids. Germline V gene sequence: CDR1 MNHNS, CDR2 SASEGT. The CDR3 sequence is CASSEASGGPTDTQYF. The DNA of the CDR3 is TGTGCCAGCAGTGAAGCAAGCGGGGGCCCCACAGATACGCAGTATTTT.

The chain is built from TRBV13 and TRBJ1-2; D is uncertain. Germline CDR1 PRHDT, CDR2 FYEKMQ (reference sequence). CDR3 size: 13 residues. Trimming stripped 4 bases from V and 4 bases from J, with 10 bases between. The CDR3 is CASSSQRGYGYTF. DNA for the CDR3: TGTGCCAGCAGCTCCCAACGGGGCTATGGCTACACCTTC.

The rearrangement links TRBV2 to TRBJ2-3; TRBD2 matches 12 bases. The CDR3 consists of 15 residues. The V gene's germline CDR1 is SNHLY and CDR2 FYNNEI. Trimming at V came to 2 bases and at J to 3 bases, leaving 0 bases not matched to a gene. In nucleotides, the CDR3 is TGTGCCAGCAGTGAAACTAGCGGGGGGACAGATACGCAGTATTTT. It codes for CASSETSGGTDTQYF.

V and J are TRBV7-9 and TRBJ2-3, with D perhaps given as TRBD1 or TRBD2 (5 bases each). CDR3 length equals 15 residues. Between the trimmed V and J ends, which lost 5 bases and 3 bases, there was a span of 15 bases. Germline-derived CDR1 and CDR2 are SEHNR and FQNEAQ (reference sequence). The CDR3 here is CASSGDPGDTDTQYF. In DNA, the CDR3 is TGTGCCAGCAGCGGGGACCCCGGGGATACAGATACGCAGTATTTT.

The rearrangement uses TRBV19 and TRBJ1-5, with D hard to call. The CDR3 runs to 12 residues. CDR1 is LNHDA and CDR2 is SQIVND in the germline V gene (reference sequence). Trimming cost V 9 bases and J 2 bases, with 8 bases left between them. The CDR3 is CASAERNQPQHF. In DNA, the CDR3 is TGTGCCAGCGCCGAGCGCAATCAGCCCCAGCATTTT.

A single count supports this clone. V gene TRBV19 combines with J gene TRBJ2-1, with TRBD2 as a possible D gene (5 bases). CDR1 and CDR2 (germline): LNHDA, SQIVND (reference sequence). Trimming cost V 5 bases and J 1 base, with 12 bases left between them. There are 15 residues in the CDR3. The CDR3 here is CASSHTGFSYNEQFF. The CDR3 DNA is TGTGCCAGTAGTCATACGGGGTTTTCCTACAATGAGCAGTTCTTC.

V usage is TRBV30 and J usage is TRBJ1-1; D not resolved. CDR1 and CDR2 from the germline V gene are GTSNPN and SVGIG (reference sequence). The CDR3 is 13 amino acids. The V and J ends lost 0 bases and 0 bases respectively, with 5 bases between them. The CDR3 region is CAWSVGLNTEAFF. The CDR3 region has the DNA TGTGCCTGGAGTGTCGGGCTGAACACTGAAGCTTTCTTT.

In this sample, this clone turned up once. The chain links TRBV6-1 to TRBJ1-2, with 9 bases fitting TRBD1. CDR1 MNHNS and CDR2 SASEGT come from the germline V gene. The V gene end was trimmed by 6 bases and the J gene end by 0 bases; junction bases not matched to a gene: 5. The CDR3 extends over 15 amino acids. The chain's CDR3 is CASSYRTGANYGYTF. The CDR3 DNA reads as TGTGCCAGCAGCTACCGGACAGGGGCTAACTATGGCTACACCTTC.

This chain uses TRBV2 with TRBJ2-3, with 7 bases aligning to TRBD2. In germline, CDR1 is SNHLY, CDR2 FYNNEI. This CDR3 comprises 16 residues. Trimming took 7 bases from V and 0 from J; bases not matched to a gene: 10. The DNA of the CDR3 is TGTGCCAGCAAAGCGGGGAGATCGATTAGCACAGATACGCAGTATTTT. Protein product: CASKAGRSISTDTQYF. Filled out from reference TRBV2 and TRBJ2-3, the complete variable domain reads EPEVTQTPSHQVTQMGQEVILRCVPISNHLYFYWYRQILGQKVEFLVSFYNNEISEKSEIFDDQFSVERPDGSNFTLKIRSTKLEDSAMYFCASKAGRSISTDTQYFGPGTRLTVL.

This clone showed up just a few times. The genes are TRBV18 and TRBJ1-1; 7 bases line up with TRBD1. The V gene's germline CDR1 is KGHSH and CDR2 LQKENI. Trimming cost V 4 bases and J 3 bases; bases outside gene matches: 5. The CDR3 is 14 amino acids. The CDR3 region is CASSQTGKDTEAFF. CDR3 in DNA: TGTGCCAGCTCACAGACAGGGAAGGACACTGAAGCTTTCTTT.

This clone was detected only once. The V gene is TRBV5-5, the J gene TRBJ2-7; D might be TRBD1 (6 bases). This CDR3 comprises 15 residues. Trimming removed 5 bases from V and 7 bases from J, with 22 bases in between. The germline gives CDR1 SGHKS, CDR2 YYEKEE (reference sequence). CDR3 in amino acids: CASRPRMGAGLEQYF. The DNA for the CDR3 is TGTGCCAGCAGGCCGCGAATGGGGGCTGGGTTGGAGCAGTACTTC.

The chain links TRBV5-1 to TRBJ1-1, with 7 bases aligning to TRBD1. Germline V gene lookup returns CDR1 SGHRS and CDR2 YFSETQ. V lost 4 bases, J lost 6 bases, and 12 bases stayed unmatched. This CDR3 is built from 15 residues. CDR3 nucleotide sequence: TGCGCCAGCAGCCCAACGACAGGGCTCGGCCCTGAAGCTTTCTTT. It translates to CASSPTTGLGPEAFF.

The genes are TRBV4-3 and TRBJ1-2, with D hard to call. The CDR3 spans 15 residues. With 3 bases removed from V and 7 bases from J, the gap between germline ends came to 18 bases. Per the germline V gene, CDR1 is LGHNA and CDR2 is YSLEER. CDR3 sequence: CASSHTPEVGSGYTF. The CDR3, as DNA: TGCGCCAGCAGCCACACCCCAGAAGTAGGGTCTGGCTACACCTTC.

This chain links TRBV25-1 with TRBJ2-6; the D gene is possibly TRBD1 (7 bases). The V end lost 7 bases, the J end lost 0 bases, and 16 bases lay between the germline ends. The germline V gene has CDR1 MGHDK and CDR2 SYGVNS. This CDR3 comprises 17 residues. In DNA form, the CDR3 reads TGTGCCAGCACAGGCGGGACAGCCCTCTCTGGGGCCAACGTCCTGACTTTC. It specifies CASTGGTALSGANVLTF.

The chain joins TRBV29-1 to TRBJ2-7; the D gene is possibly TRBD2 (6 bases). The V end was cut by 3 bases, the J end by 5 bases, with 14 bases between. CDR3 length equals 13 residues. In germline, CDR1 is SQVTM, CDR2 ANQGSEA. The DNA of the CDR3 is TGCAGCGTTGATATCGCAGGAGGGAACGAGCAGTACTTC. Translation gives CSVDIAGGNEQYF.

As for this clone: Relative to the germline gene, one junction end is altered; a read error may explain this. The V and J genes are TRBV9 and TRBJ2-1; 9 bases are a match to TRBD2. The CDR3 extends over 16 amino acids. In germline, CDR1 is SGDLS, CDR2 YYNGEE. CDR3 amino acids: CASTLSGGLSYNERFF. The CDR3 DNA is TGTGCCAGCACCTTAAGCGGGGGGCTTTCCTACAATGAGCGGTTCTTC.

This sequence joins TRBV14 and TRBJ2-7; D is possibly TRBD2 (6 bases). Germline V CDR1 and CDR2: SGHDN, FVKESK. This CDR3 is built from 16 residues. Trimming shortened V by 4 bases and J by 2 bases, and 18 bases separated the two germline ends. The CDR3 reads CASSRGIGGWTYEQYF. The CDR3 DNA sequence: TGTGCCAGCAGCCGAGGGATTGGGGGGTGGACCTACGAGCAGTACTTC.